This T cell receptor beta chain was obtained from a study of regulatory T cells in long-lasting Graves disease. With iRepertoire HTBI primers and Arm-PCR of CDR3 regions, TCR beta libraries were built. One entry per CDR3 protein, called by TCRdb with MiXCR from the multiplex PCR reads. The sample shows roughly 420,000 distinct CDR3 sequences, 14% of them seen only once. Germline V CDR1 and CDR2: DFQATT, SNEGSKA (reference sequence). CDR3 length equals 17 residues. V trimming: 0 bases; J trimming: 4 bases; junction bases outside the gene matches: 11. Time point indicated: newly diagnosed GD, antithyroid drugs for less than 3 months. PBMCs provided the RNA from which the TCR library was made. The table lists this clonotype with many counts. This sample also belongs to another study, concerning T cells in Graves' hyperthyroidism and ophthalmopathy.

The chain joins TRBV20-1 to TRBJ2-5; TRBD2 agrees at 10 bases. The sequence derives from a woman in her fifties or sixties with Graves disease. Material: peripheral blood mononuclear cells (PBMCs), obtained at new diagnosis, from a patient treated with antithyroid drugs. CDR3 sequence reads: CSARETVPSGSLETQYF. CDR3 nucleotides: TGCAGTGCTAGAGAAACTGTCCCTAGCGGGAGTTTAGAGACCCAGTACTTC.